Included here is one T cell receptor (beta chain) sequence, with context. MiXCR, applied by TCRdb to the RT-PCR reads, yields one record per CDR3 protein. The table has about 70,000 distinct CDR3 sequences, roughly 29% seen once. The CDR3 totals 15 residues. Germline loops: CDR1 MNHEY, CDR2 SMNVEV (reference sequence). The V end lost 3 bases, the J end lost 4 bases, and 16 bases lay between the germline ends. The sample comes from a study of patients and donors after allogeneic stem cell transplantation. What was sequenced was blood, either unsorted or a sorted T cell fraction (not recorded which). V usage is TRBV27 and J usage is TRBJ2-7, with D possibly being TRBD1 or TRBD2 (6 bases each). The TCR comes from a human donor who was either an allogeneic HSCT recipient or a stem cell or donor lymphocyte infusion donor (not recorded which). It is not recorded whose cells these are; they may come from a transplant donor. This CDR3 is CASSLVPGALYEQYF. The CDR3 region has the DNA TGTGCCAGCAGTTTGGTCCCGGGGGCCCTTTACGAGCAGTACTTC.